The rows below give T cell receptor beta chains drawn from one sample of a study of technical replicates of blood from a handful of donors. This table comes from immunoSEQ multiplex PCR, and its TCRdb copy is limited to in-frame clones, with some not included. The sample shows tens of thousands of clones, around 95% of them seen only once. Specimen: T cells isolated from PBMCs. These receptors originate from a human donor in good health. CDR3s include the opening cysteine and the closing phenylalanine or tryptophan. D genes are given only for firm matches. Clone size is shown for a subset of rows, as once, few, many or a class of expanded clone.

TGCGCCAGCAGCCAAGATCCGGACAAAACCTACGAGCAGTACTTC,CASSQDPDKTYEQYF,-,TRBJ2-7,15,-,TRBV4-1
TGTGCCAGCAGTGGGACAGGTCCGATGCCAGATACGCAGTATTTT,CASSGTGPMPDTQYF,-,TRBJ2-3,15,TRBD1,TRBV2
TGCGCCAGCAGCTTGGACAGGGGGAACTATGGCTACACCTTC,CASSLDRGNYGYTF,-,TRBJ1-2,14,TRBD1,TRBV5-1
TGTGCCAGCAGCTTAGGGTGGCAGGCCAACGGGGAGCTGTTTTTT,CASSLGWQANGELFF,once,TRBJ2-2,15,-,TRBV11-3
TGTGCCAGCAGCAGCCGGGCGGGGCCCGAGACCCAGTACTTC,CASSSRAGPETQYF,-,TRBJ2-5,14,-,TRBV11-2
TGCGCCAGCAGCCAAGAGGGGGGACTCTACAATGAGCAGTTCTTC,CASSQEGGLYNEQFF,-,TRBJ2-1,15,-,TRBV4-1
TGTGCCAGCAGCTTAGAGCCAGCGTACTACGAGCAGTACTTC,CASSLEPAYYEQYF,-,TRBJ2-7,14,-,TRBV7-8
TGTGCCAGCAGTGAAGCTCTGGGGTTAGCGGCGGGTGGAGACCGGGATTTT,CASSEALGLAAGGDRDF,-,TRBJ1-5,17,-,TRBV6-1
TGTGCCAGCAGCCCCCGATCGGCAGGGTCGGCCACCGGGGAGCTGTTTTTT,CASSPRSAGSATGELFF,-,TRBJ2-2,17,-,TRBV9
TGTGCCAGCCGGCTAGCGGGAGGTGCGATCTACGAGCAGTACTTC,CASRLAGGAIYEQYF,-,TRBJ2-7,15,TRBD2,TRBV27
TGTGCCAGCAGCTTAGCGGACAGGACCTACGAGCAGTACTTC,CASSLADRTYEQYF,-,TRBJ2-7,14,TRBD1,TRBV7-8
TGTGCCATCAGGGGGACAGGGGTTCCCAATGAGCAGTTCTTC,CAIRGTGVPNEQFF,once,TRBJ2-1,14,TRBD1,TRBV10-3
TGTGCCAGCAGTTTGCCCATCCAAGCAACTCTTTACGAGCAGTACTTC,CASSLPIQATLYEQYF,-,TRBJ2-7,16,-,TRBV28
TGCGCCAGCAGCAATACCGTTCGGCTAGTTGGCGACACAGATACGCAGTATTTT,CASSNTVRLVGDTDTQYF,once,TRBJ2-3,18,-,TRBV5-1
TGTGCCAGCAGCGTCTTAACAGGGATCAACTCCTACGAGCAGTACTTC,CASSVLTGINSYEQYF,once,TRBJ2-7,16,-,TRBV13
TGTGCCAGCTCACCAAGGACAGGGACGGGAGGCTACACCTTC,CASSPRTGTGGYTF,once,TRBJ1-2,14,TRBD1,TRBV18
TGTGCCAGCAGTTACTCCGGGGGGCTTGGCTATGGCTACACCTTC,CASSYSGGLGYGYTF,-,TRBJ1-2,15,-,TRBV6-5
TGTGCCAGCAGACAACAGGGAAGGGGTAGCGAGCAGTACTTC,CASRQQGRGSEQYF,-,TRBJ2-7,14,-,TRBV25-1